What follows describes a single T cell receptor beta chain. J was trimmed by 7 bases and V by 7 bases; bases with no gene match: 8. From germline, CDR1 is SNHLY and CDR2 FYNNEI. There are 14 residues in the CDR3. This entry belongs to a study of blood T cell repertoires in COVID-19. Study in general: T cells, B-cell-depleted T cells, or PBMCs provided the cDNA or gDNA that served as material.

Original handling: Estimates of nucleated cell counts were drawn from the amplification of reference gene primers. Assay: immunoSEQ multiplex PCR; the TCRdb copy retains only in-frame clones and omits some. The D gene and trimming were derived from the DNA, and the V and J assignments and clone size from that table. Found here are approximately 250,000 clones, 75% to 90% of them singletons; the top ten hold around 7.8%. This rearrangement joins TRBV2 to TRBJ2-1; 9 nucleotides match TRBD1. Sequencing was performed on peripheral blood. The sequence was collected from a human donor in a cohort sampled during active COVID-19. The DNA of the CDR3 is TGTGCCAGCAATGACAGGGGGAGAGGGAATGAGCAGTTCTTC. Protein product: CASNDRGRGNEQFF.